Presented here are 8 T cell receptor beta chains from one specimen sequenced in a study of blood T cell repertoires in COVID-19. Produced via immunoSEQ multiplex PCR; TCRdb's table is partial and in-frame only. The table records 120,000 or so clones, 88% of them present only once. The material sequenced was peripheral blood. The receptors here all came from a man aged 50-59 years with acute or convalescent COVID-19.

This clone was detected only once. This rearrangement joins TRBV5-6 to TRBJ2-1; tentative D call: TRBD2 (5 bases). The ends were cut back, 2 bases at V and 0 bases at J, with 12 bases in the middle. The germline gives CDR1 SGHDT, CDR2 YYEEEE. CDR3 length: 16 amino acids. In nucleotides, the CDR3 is TGTGCCAGCAGCTTAACTAGTATAGCCTCCTACAATGAGCAGTTCTTC. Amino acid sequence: CASSLTSIASYNEQFF.

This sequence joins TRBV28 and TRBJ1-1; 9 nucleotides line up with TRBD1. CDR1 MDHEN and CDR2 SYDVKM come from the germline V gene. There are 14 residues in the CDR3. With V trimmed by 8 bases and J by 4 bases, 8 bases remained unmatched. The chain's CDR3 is CASLITGGVTEAFF. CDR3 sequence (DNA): TGTGCCAGCTTAATTACAGGGGGCGTCACTGAAGCTTTCTTT.

The CDR3 DNA sequence: TGTGCCAGCAGCGCCAACCCTACGGGACTAAACTACGAGCAGTACTTC. As protein: CASSANPTGLNYEQYF. This chain links TRBV9 with TRBJ2-7; TRBD2 matches 7 bases. V was clipped by 3 bases and J by 3 bases; unmatched bases: 12. The CDR3 extends over 16 amino acids. The germline V gene has CDR1 SGDLS and CDR2 YYNGEE. Together with reference TRBV9 and TRBJ2-7, the CDR3 gives the full variable domain: DSGVTQTPKHLITATGQRVTLRCSPRSGDLSVYWYQQSLDQGLQFLIQYYNGEERAKGNILERFSAQQFPDLHSELNLSSLELGDSALYFCASSANPTGLNYEQYFGPGTRLTVT.

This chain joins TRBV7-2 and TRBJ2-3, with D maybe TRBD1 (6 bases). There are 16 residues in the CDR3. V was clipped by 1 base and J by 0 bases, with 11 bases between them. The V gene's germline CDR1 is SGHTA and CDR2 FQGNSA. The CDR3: CASSLGGPWSTDTQYF. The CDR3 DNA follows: TGTGCCAGCAGCTTAGGGGGGCCCTGGAGCACAGATACGCAGTATTTT. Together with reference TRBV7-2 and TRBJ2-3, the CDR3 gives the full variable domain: GAGVSQSPSNKVTEKGKDVELRCDPISGHTALYWYRQSLGQGLEFLIYFQGNSAPDKSGLPSDRFSAERTGGSVSTLTIQRTQQEDSAVYLCASSLGGPWSTDTQYFGPGTRLTVL.

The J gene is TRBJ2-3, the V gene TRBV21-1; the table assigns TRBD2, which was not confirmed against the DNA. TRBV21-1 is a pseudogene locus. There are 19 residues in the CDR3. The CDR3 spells CASSKGSVRLAESTDTQYF. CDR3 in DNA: TGTGCCAGCAGCAAAGGTTCCGTACGACTAGCGGAGAGCACAGATACGCAGTATTTT.

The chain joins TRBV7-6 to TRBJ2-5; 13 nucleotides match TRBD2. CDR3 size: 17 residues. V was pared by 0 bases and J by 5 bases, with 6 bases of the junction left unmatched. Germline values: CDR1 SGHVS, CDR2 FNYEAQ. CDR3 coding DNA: TGTGCCAGCAGCTTAGCGCGACTAGCGGGAGGCGGGGAGACCCAGTACTTC. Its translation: CASSLARLAGGGETQYF.

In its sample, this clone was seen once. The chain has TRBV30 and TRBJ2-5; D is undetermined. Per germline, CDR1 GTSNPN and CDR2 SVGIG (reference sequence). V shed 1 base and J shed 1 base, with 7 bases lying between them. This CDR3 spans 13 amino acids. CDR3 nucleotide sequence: TGTGCCTGGAGTGGGGCCCTCCAAGAGACCCAGTACTTC. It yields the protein CAWSGALQETQYF.

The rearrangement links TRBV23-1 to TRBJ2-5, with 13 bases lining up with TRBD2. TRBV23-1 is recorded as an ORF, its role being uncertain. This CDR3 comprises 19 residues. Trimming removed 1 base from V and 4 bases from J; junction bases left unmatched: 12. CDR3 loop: CASSQFALTSGRAGETQYF. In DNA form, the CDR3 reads TGCGCCAGCAGTCAATTCGCTCTCACTAGCGGGAGGGCCGGAGAGACCCAGTACTTC.